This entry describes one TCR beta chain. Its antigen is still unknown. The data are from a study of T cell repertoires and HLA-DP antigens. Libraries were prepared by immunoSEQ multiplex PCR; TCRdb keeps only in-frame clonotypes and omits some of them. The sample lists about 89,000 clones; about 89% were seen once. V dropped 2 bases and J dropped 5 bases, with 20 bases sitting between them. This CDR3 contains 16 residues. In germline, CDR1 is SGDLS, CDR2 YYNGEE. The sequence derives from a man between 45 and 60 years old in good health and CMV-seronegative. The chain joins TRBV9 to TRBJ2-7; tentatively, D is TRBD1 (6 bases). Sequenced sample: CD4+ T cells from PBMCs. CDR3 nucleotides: TGTGCCAGCAGCGTCGGTGCAGGGGAGCCCTTGGACGAGCAGTACTTC. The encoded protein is CASSVGAGEPLDEQYF.